The rows below give T cell receptor beta chains drawn from one sample of a study of cytomegalovirus exposure and HLA in healthy donors. Repertoires were generated with immunoSEQ multiplex PCR, while TCRdb's copy carries only in-frame clones and drops some. Of about 77,000 clones listed, roughly 75% are singletons. The sequencing sample was made of PBMCs. The receptors here all came from a woman aged 40 to 50 in good health and CMV-seronegative. Both conserved end residues are trimmed from each CDR3. The listing skips clone size in some rows; elsewhere it reads once, few, many or a size class.

TRBV11-3	11	-	TRBJ2-7	ASSLRGSYEQY
TRBV7-9	13	once	TRBJ1-2	ASSLGRVANYGYT
TRBV30	15	-	TRBJ2-7	AYTTRLAGVYAYEQY
TRBV4-3	13	-	TRBJ2-1	ASSQDYEIFNEQF
TRBV13	16	-	TRBJ2-3	ASRTLAVGGPPTDTQY
TRBV27	13	-	TRBJ2-1	ASSLKRGSYNEQF
TRBV10-2	13	-	-	ASSKQREGPYEQY
TRBV4-1	13	-	TRBJ2-3	ASSQAGIFSDTQY
TRBV4-2	13	-	TRBJ2-2	ASSPRDYNTGELF
TRBV4-1	13	-	TRBJ2-5	ASSQDYRLSETQY
TRBV2	17	few	TRBJ2-3	ASTPFRTSGVISTDTQY
TRBV6-5	11	-	TRBJ2-5	ASSYNGEETQY
TRBV27	12	-	TRBJ2-3	ASRAMDWLDTQY
TRBV5-6	14	-	TRBJ2-1	ASSPETGGAYNEQF
TRBV7-2	13	-	TRBJ2-5	ASSLAGGLGETQY
TRBV5-1	13	-	TRBJ1-1	ASSSGQAMNTEAF
TRBV5-6	13	few	TRBJ2-3	ASSLALAGADTQY
TRBV27	14	-	TRBJ2-7	ASSPQRGTASYEQY